This entry describes one T cell receptor (beta chain). What antigen it recognizes has not been identified. There are no base qualities to consult, and no much larger clone falls within one base. TCR beta CDR3 regions were amplified from RNA transcripts. The TCR CDR3 was subjected to a first round of RT-PCR using the HTBI primer set and the Qiagen OneStep RT-PCR kit. A second multiplex PCR round built the libraries, followed by size selection and purification. Libraries were sequenced paired-end with 100 bp reads on an Illumina HiSeq2000. From the authors' description of their analysis: SOAPnuke was used to process the raw data, throwing out any read that contained adapters or uncalled bases, had a mean Phred below 15, or lacked an exact constant-primer or identifier match. COPE v1.2.5 was used to merge the high-quality paired reads, and each unique nucleotide sequence was defined as a clonotype. MiTCR v1.1 was used to align clonotypes to the IMGT TRBV, TRBD and TRBJ reference segments. The analysis included only V-J combinations with a frequency above 0.0001, which together covered around 99% of the repertoires. A TCS score was defined as the ratio of F50 (clonal expansion) to E x V (chaos), with BLOSUM62-based TCRdist applied between CDR3 peptides within each V-J. Welch's t-statistics and random forest reduced around 510 V-J features to under 15, which were used in a naive Bayes classifier (R e1071). Thyroid-blood repertoire similarity was quantified with the Morisita-Horn index. The public sequencing data were trimmed at Q25 with fastp and processed into clonotypes with MiXCR by TCRdb, which kept only in-frame beta chains. Every distinct CDR3 protein forms one entry, paired with its most common genes and DNA. TCRdb's processing, not the authors' own work, is the source of the V and J calls. This sample holds nearly 750,000 distinct CDR3 sequences; about 35% were observed only once. In total, the top ten clones hold around 31% of the sample.

A patient counted as having stable Graves' hyperthyroidism if no progression to ophthalmopathy occurred over 18 months of follow-up. Hyperthyroidism patients were aged 18 to 65 years and newly diagnosed, with disease duration of less than 2 months. The study excluded patients with uncontrolled infections, other autoimmune diseases, pregnancy or lactation. Diagnoses relied on clinical symptoms, serum thyroxine and TRAb, thyroid ultrasound and orbital computed tomography. PBMCs were isolated from more than 9 ml of fresh peripheral blood by Ficoll-Paque density gradient centrifugation. Total RNA was extracted using Trizol reagent, and RNA quality was assessed on an Agilent 2100 Bioanalyzer. Clipping removes 2 bases from V and 3 bases from J, with 22 as the unmatched junction base count. The CDR3 numbers 20 residues from cysteine through phenylalanine. The read is trimmed to its CDR3 DNA, 60 bases read in frame from base 1. For CDR1 and CDR2, the germline V gene (reference sequence) lists DFQATT and SNEGSKA.

The data derive from a study of T cells in Graves' hyperthyroidism and ophthalmopathy (dated by TCRdb to about 2019). General notes on the study: Peripheral blood samples were taken at the time of initial diagnosis, prior to any treatment. After blood sampling, hyperthyroidism patients were treated with methimazole at a starting dose of 30 mg daily, and ophthalmopathy patients were treated with high-dose intravenous methylprednisolone. The paper reports TCR Vbeta CDR3 sequencing of fewer than 150 peripheral blood samples: 40 to 45 ophthalmopathy, some 80 hyperthyroidism and around 17 progressor patients. The approximately 100 discovery patients were randomly divided into training and test sets at a 7:3 ratio. The study also compared thyroid tissue and blood T-cell repertoires from several Graves' hyperthyroidism patients. To identify distinguishing TCR V-J signatures, a discovery cohort of 90 to 100 patients was used, comprising 43 with Graves' ophthalmopathy and 57 with stable Graves' hyperthyroidism. Prospective prediction of ophthalmopathy was tested in an independent validation cohort of approximately 18 hyperthyroidism patients and some 17 patients who later progressed to ophthalmopathy.

On the study overall, not on this receptor specifically: In validation, the model predicted progression to ophthalmopathy a median of roughly six months before onset, with about 64% sensitivity and roughly 79% specificity. Ophthalmopathy was separated from stable hyperthyroidism by a 13 V-J signature model, with approximately 85% sensitivity and 81% to 83% specificity obtained in cross-validation and 80%/75% obtained in testing. Blood samples also contained most of the expanded thyroid clonotypes (frequency above 0.001), which suggests that blood repertoires may reflect thyroid immune responses. No statistical method was used to set the sample size in advance, and investigators knew the group allocation.

This receptor chain uses TRBV20-1 and TRBJ1-2, with 9 junctional bases fitting TRBD1. This TCR was recovered from a middle-aged woman with Graves' hyperthyroidism. Input material: blood. The DNA sequence reads TGCAGTGCTAGATTTTTTGGTTCTATGCCGGGACAGGGTGGAGACTATGGCTACACCTTC. It translates as CSARFFGSMPGQGGDYGYTF.